The T cell receptor beta chain described here comes from a study of Graves' ophthalmopathy and Graves' hyperthyroidism. Findings and caveats of the study: Discrimination between ophthalmopathy and stable hyperthyroidism by a 13-signature model showed roughly 88% sensitivity and 70% to 82% specificity. Detected in blood as well were most expanded thyroid clonotypes with frequency above 0.001. At about 69% sensitivity and approximately 78% specificity, the model predicted progression of the ophthalmopathy.

This clonotype was observed at least ten times. The antigen is not known. Amplification of TCR beta CDR3 regions used RNA transcripts. RT-PCR with HTBI primers came first, then second-round multiplex PCR. MiXCR, run by TCRdb on the multiplex PCR reads, gives a single entry per CDR3 protein. Among approximately 700,000 distinct CDR3 sequences listed, 35% to 50% were seen once. This CDR3 is 13 amino acids long. Germline CDR1 is SGHVS and CDR2 is FQNEAQ. V was shortened by 0 bases and J by 10 bases, with 13 bases between the two germline ends. Sequencing was done on a sample of peripheral blood. The V gene is TRBV7-8, the J gene TRBJ2-7; D is uncertain. The TCR originated in an adult man with Graves' ophthalmopathy. The CDR3 DNA reads as TGTGCCAGCAGCTTAGCGGAAGTTTCAGGACAGTACTTC. Translated, it gives CASSLAEVSGQYF.